This passage covers 27 T cell receptor beta chains from one sample sequenced in a study of T cell repertoires in cytomegalovirus infection. Their recognized antigens are unknown. Via MiXCR, TCRdb re-called the reads, giving one row per CDR3 protein. Among some 920,000 distinct CDR3 sequences listed, around 30% were seen once. The material was cultured CD8+ T cells from PBMCs, obtained from culture after CMV antigen stimulation. The receptors originated from a human donor in good health (CMV status not recorded). Some clones in this sample may be carry-over from other donors' samples.

The chain carries TRBV5-5 and TRBJ2-3; 12 bases map to TRBD1. The CDR3 runs to 15 residues. The junction had 7 bases not matched to a gene; V was cut back by 4 bases and J by 7 bases. Germline lookup yields CDR1 SGHKS and CDR2 YYEKEE (reference sequence). In nucleotides, the CDR3 is TGTGCCAGCAGCCTGACGGGACAGGGGGCAAATACGCAGTATTTT. Amino acids: CASSLTGQGANTQYF. Combining the CDR3 with reference TRBV5-5 and TRBJ2-3 gives the whole variable domain DAGVTQSPTHLIKTRGQQVTLRCSPISGHKSVSWYQQVLGQGPQFIFQYYEKEERGRGNFPDRFSARQFPNYSSELNVNALLLGDSALYLCASSLTGQGANTQYFGPGTRLTVL.

V gene TRBV10-3 combines with J gene TRBJ2-1; D might be TRBD1 (6 bases). This CDR3 comprises 15 residues. Looked up from germline, CDR1 is ENHRY and CDR2 is SYGVKD. V dropped 6 bases and J dropped 2 bases, with 14 bases sitting between them. CDR3 loop: CAISQTGDPYNEQFF. The CDR3 DNA reads as TGTGCCATCAGCCAGACAGGAGACCCCTACAATGAGCAGTTCTTC.

The chain carries TRBV12-3 or TRBV12-4 and TRBJ2-1, with 7 bases matching TRBD2. The CDR3 has 17 residues. Losses at the gene ends were 7 bases for V and 0 bases for J; bases not matched to a gene: 12. The CDR3 loop reads CASIPTGGIGSYNEQFF. The CDR3 DNA follows: TGTGCCAGCATCCCCACGGGGGGAATTGGCTCCTACAATGAGCAGTTCTTC.

This clonotype was found a few times. V usage is TRBV7-9 and J usage is TRBJ2-1, with no clear D. Looked up from germline, CDR1 is SEHNR and CDR2 is FQNEAQ (reference sequence). V was clipped by 1 base and J by 5 bases, with 9 bases between them. The CDR3 spans 14 residues. CDR3 amino acids: CASSLVVRHNEQFF. The CDR3 bases are TGTGCCAGCAGCTTAGTAGTTCGACACAATGAGCAGTTCTTC.

This clonotype has ten or more counts. The V and J genes are TRBV2 and TRBJ2-3; 8 bases line up with TRBD2. Germline V gene sequence: CDR1 SNHLY, CDR2 FYNNEI. Trimming at V came to 2 bases and at J to 5 bases, leaving 3 bases not matched to a gene. The CDR3 spans 14 residues. This CDR3 reads CASSEFTSGDTQYF. The CDR3 DNA sequence: TGTGCCAGCAGTGAATTTACTAGCGGAGATACGCAGTATTTT.

The CDR3 nucleotides read TGTGCCAGCAGCGTGTCGTTAGATACGCAGTATTTT. Translating gives CASSVSLDTQYF. The chain links TRBV7-9 to TRBJ2-3; D is uncertain. There are 12 residues in the CDR3. CDR1 is SEHNR and CDR2 is FQNEAQ in the germline V gene (reference sequence). V lost 5 bases and J lost 5, with 8 bases in between.

This clonotype was counted between two and nine times. The chain employs TRBV27 and TRBJ2-7; no clear D gene. Germline CDR1 and CDR2: MNHEY and SMNVEV (reference sequence). The CDR3 sequence is 16 residues long. The V and J ends lost 5 bases and 3 bases respectively, with 20 bases between them. The CDR3 DNA is TGTGCCAGCAGTGCCCGACCAGCGTATAGGGACTACGAGCAGTACTTC. Its translation is CASSARPAYRDYEQYF.

This clonotype occurred many times. This chain links TRBV7-2 with TRBJ2-1; 7 nucleotides align to TRBD1. The CDR3 length is 17 residues. With V trimmed by 1 base and J by 9 bases, 15 bases remained unmatched. Looked up from germline, CDR1 is SGHTA and CDR2 is FQGNSA. This CDR3 reads CASSLGRLDRKGTEQFF. The CDR3 DNA sequence: TGTGCCAGCAGCTTAGGACGGTTGGACAGGAAAGGAACTGAGCAGTTCTTC.

The chain has TRBV7-9 and TRBJ2-1, with a possible D match to TRBD2 (5 bases). V was shortened by 1 base and J by 6 bases, with 16 bases between the two germline ends. CDR1 and CDR2 from the germline V gene are SEHNR and FQNEAQ (reference sequence). The CDR3 extends over 16 amino acids. CDR3 DNA sequence: TGTGCCAGCAGCTTAGAAGGACTCCCAGCCCCCAATGAGCAGTTCTTC. Its translation is CASSLEGLPAPNEQFF.

This clonotype was detected many times. V gene TRBV7-9 combines with J gene TRBJ2-7; maybe TRBD1 (6 bases). CDR1 is SEHNR, CDR2 FQNEAQ, per germline (reference sequence). The V gene lost 4 bases and the J gene lost 4 bases, with 14 bases spanning the gap. The CDR3 length is 14 residues. The CDR3 reads CASSSVDRNYEQYF. The CDR3 nucleotides read TGTGCCAGCAGCTCCGTGGACAGAAATTACGAGCAGTACTTC.

The chain couples TRBV2 to TRBJ2-7; perhaps TRBD1 as D (5 bases). V lost 11 bases and J 4 bases, leaving 21 bases between the germline ends. Germline V gene sequence: CDR1 SNHLY, CDR2 FYNNEI. The CDR3 sequence is 14 residues long. CDR3 region: CAGSPAGLHYEQYF. CDR3 in DNA: TGTGCCGGGTCCCCGGCAGGGCTACATTACGAGCAGTACTTC.

The chain employs TRBV11-1 and TRBJ2-1; 11 positions agree with TRBD2. Losses at the gene ends were 4 bases for V and 7 bases for J; bases not matched to a gene: 6. The germline V gene encodes CDR1 SGHAT and CDR2 FQDESV (reference sequence). CDR3 length: 15 amino acids. CDR3 nucleotides: TGTGCCAGCAGCTCCTTTAGCGGGGGGGGTAATGAGCAGTTCTTC. Amino acid sequence: CASSSFSGGGNEQFF.

The rearrangement uses TRBV6-2 or TRBV6-3 and TRBJ1-1, with 7 bases fitting TRBD1. Trimming at V came to 7 bases and at J to 11 bases, leaving 13 bases not matched to a gene. The germline CDR1 and CDR2 sequences are MNHEY and SVGEGT. The CDR3 contains 13 residues. CDR3 sequence: CASTRGTTGDAFF. In nucleotides, the CDR3 is TGTGCCAGCACCAGGGGTACTACAGGGGACGCTTTCTTT.

The chain is built from TRBV5-1 and TRBJ2-1, with 9 bases lining up with TRBD1. This CDR3 spans 17 amino acids. The V gene's germline CDR1 is SGHRS and CDR2 YFSETQ. V trimming: 3 bases; J trimming: 6 bases; junction bases outside the gene matches: 13. The CDR3 region has the DNA TGCGCCAGCAGCTCTTACCGGGACAGGGTCATCAGCAATGAGCAGTTCTTC. The encoded protein is CASSSYRDRVISNEQFF.

This clonotype has just a few counts. The J gene is TRBJ2-4, the V gene TRBV11-2; D is unclear. This CDR3 spans 18 amino acids. Trimming removed 1 base from V and 0 bases from J, with 16 bases in between. From germline, CDR1 is SGHAT and CDR2 FQNNGV. The CDR3 DNA is TGTGCCAGCAGCTTAGGCCCGCGACCCGATCTAGCCAAAAACATTCAGTACTTC. This encodes CASSLGPRPDLAKNIQYF.

This chain connects TRBV6-2 or TRBV6-3 to TRBJ2-1; D not resolved. V was pared by 7 bases and J by 8 bases, with 12 bases between. The CDR3 is made up of 12 amino acids. Germline V gene sequence: CDR1 MNHEY, CDR2 SVGEGT. Written as DNA, the CDR3 is TGTGCCAGCACCTACGGTGTAGATGAGCAGTTCTTC. Protein product: CASTYGVDEQFF.

This clonotype turned up a few times. J is TRBJ1-1 and V is TRBV28; tentative D call: TRBD1 (5 bases). Between the trimmed V and J ends, which lost 6 bases and 6 bases, there was a span of 20 bases. Germline CDR1 MDHEN, CDR2 SYDVKM. The CDR3 is 15 amino acids. CDR3 nucleotides: TGTGCCAGCAGGGGGGAAAAAGGGCGCGAATCTGAAGCTTTCTTT. It translates to CASRGEKGRESEAFF.

This clonotype came up a few times. V gene TRBV28 combines with J gene TRBJ1-4; possible D gene TRBD1, 5 bases. The V gene lost 3 bases and the J gene lost 5 bases, with 16 bases spanning the gap. There are 16 residues in the CDR3. The V gene's germline CDR1 is MDHEN and CDR2 SYDVKM. The CDR3 is CASSFETGTLNEKLFF. Here the CDR3 DNA reads TGTGCCAGCAGTTTCGAGACCGGGACCTTAAATGAAAAACTGTTTTTT.

This chain connects TRBV12-3 or TRBV12-4 to TRBJ2-3; no definite D call. V gave up 6 bases and J gave up 1 base, with 14 bases separating them. The CDR3 runs to 15 residues. The CDR3 is CASSSPNSRTDTQYF. DNA for the CDR3: TGTGCCAGCAGCTCTCCGAACAGCCGCACAGATACGCAGTATTTT.

The V gene is TRBV4-1, the J gene TRBJ2-1; TRBD2 matches at 8 bases. Germline lookup yields CDR1 MGHRA and CDR2 YSYEKL. This CDR3 has 15 residues. V was clipped by 6 bases and J by 1 base; unmatched bases: 5. The CDR3 spells CASRLLAASYNEQFF. CDR3 nucleotide sequence: TGCGCCAGCAGGCTACTAGCGGCTTCCTACAATGAGCAGTTCTTC.

This clonotype has a count of ten or more. The V gene is TRBV7-6, the J gene TRBJ1-6; no reliable D call. Germline V CDR1 and CDR2: SGHVS, FNYEAQ. The CDR3 spans 13 residues. The V end was cut by 5 bases, the J end by 8 bases, with 10 bases between. The CDR3 spells CASSQGSHSPLHF. For the CDR3, the DNA is TGTGCCAGCAGCCAAGGATCCCATTCACCCCTCCACTTT.

Regarding this clonotype: Given a much more abundant clone one base away, this may be a read error. The chain has TRBV7-2 and TRBJ2-7; tentative D call: TRBD2 (6 bases). CDR3 length: 14 residues. V was pared by 7 bases and J by 0 bases, with 13 bases between. Germline V CDR1 and CDR2: SGHTA, FQGNSA. The CDR3 loop is CASNTSYSSYEQYF. DNA of the CDR3: TGTGCCAGCAATACTAGCTACAGCTCCTACGAGCAGTACTTC.

The chain joins TRBV5-6 to TRBJ2-1; D is ambiguous. CDR1 and CDR2 from the germline V gene are SGHDT and YYEEEE. Trimming stripped 1 base from V and 0 bases from J, with 8 bases between. There are 15 residues in the CDR3. DNA for the CDR3: TGTGCCAGCAGCTTGAGCACGGGCTCCTACAATGAGCAGTTCTTC. It translates to CASSLSTGSYNEQFF.

The chain joins TRBV6-8 to TRBJ2-5; 9 nucleotides match TRBD1. Looked up from germline, CDR1 is MNHGY and CDR2 is SAAAGT. This CDR3 contains 15 residues. The trim removed 10 bases at V and 4 bases at J, leaving 13 bases unmatched. CDR3 sequence (DNA): TGTGCCACCGACTTAACGGGACAGGGCTTAGAGACCCAGTACTTC. It yields the protein CATDLTGQGLETQYF.

Notes on this clonotype: One junction end does not reproduce the germline sequence, and a read error may be involved. The chain joins TRBV6-6 to TRBJ1-3, with 7 bases matching TRBD1. The CDR3 length is 14 residues. Germline values: CDR1 MNHNY, CDR2 SVGAGI (reference sequence). The CDR3, as DNA: TGTGCCAGCAGCACCGACAGGGCTGGAAACGCCATATATTTT. Translated: CASSTDRAGNAIYF.

V is TRBV6-2 or TRBV6-3 and J is TRBJ2-7; weak D call: TRBD1 (5 bases). Trimming took off 3 bases at V and 2 bases at J, with 8 bases between the two ends. Germline-derived CDR1 and CDR2 are MNHEY and SVGEGT. This CDR3 spans 13 amino acids. The CDR3 protein is CASSYGAAYEQYF. The CDR3 DNA reads as TGTGCCAGCAGTTATGGGGCAGCCTACGAGCAGTACTTC.

In this sample, this clonotype turned up a few times. This chain joins TRBV6-1 and TRBJ2-3, with D perhaps matching TRBD2 (6 bases). The CDR3 contains 15 residues. Germline CDR1 MNHNS, CDR2 SASEGT. V was cut by 1 base and J by 6 bases, with 14 bases left in between. The CDR3 reads CASSEEDTEGDTQYF. CDR3 bases: TGTGCCAGCAGTGAAGAGGATACGGAGGGGGATACGCAGTATTTT.